These T cell receptor beta chains were read from a single sample in a study of regulatory T cells in long-lasting Graves disease. One entry per CDR3 protein, called by TCRdb with MiXCR from the multiplex PCR reads. Of 600,000 to 800,000 distinct CDR3 sequences detected, approximately 29% appear once; the ten largest clones hold 35% to 55%. The sample was peripheral blood mononuclear cells (PBMCs), taken when the disease was refractory, from a patient treated with antithyroid drugs. These receptors all come from a female donor with Graves disease. Both conserved end residues are part of each CDR3. D genes are given only for firm matches. Only part of the rows carry a size: once, few, many, or a class if the clone is expanded.

TRBJ1-2 TRBD1 TRBV29-1 NA TGCAGCGTCGACAGGGAAGACGGCTACACCTTC CSVDREDGYTF
TRBJ1-1 NA TRBV5-1 few TGCGCCAGCAGGCGGGAGGGGATGAACACTGAAGCTTTCTTT CASRREGMNTEAFF
TRBJ1-2 TRBD1 TRBV19 once TGTGCCAGTACCCCCTCTAGGGACAGGGGGCGGAAGGGCTACACCTTC CASTPSRDRGRKGYTF
TRBJ1-5 NA TRBV20-1 few TGCAGTGCTCGGTCAGGGGTCGGTCAGCCCCAGCATTTT CSARSGVGQPQHF
TRBJ2-3 NA TRBV12-3/TRBV12-4 NA TGTGCCAGCAGTTTCGGTTCAGGGGGGCGGCCAGATACGCAGTATTTT CASSFGSGGRPDTQYF
TRBJ1-2 NA TRBV20-1 many TGCAGTGCTACGGATAACTATGGCTACACCTTC CSATDNYGYTF
TRBJ2-5 NA TRBV27 few TGTGCCAGCAGTTTATCGGGACAAACTCGGGGAGAGACCCAGTACTTC CASSLSGQTRGETQYF
TRBJ2-5 NA TRBV5-1 NA TGCGCCAGCAGCTATGGGACGGTGGAGACCCAGTACTTC CASSYGTVETQYF
TRBJ1-2 NA TRBV29-1 NA TGCAGCGTTGAACAGGAGCCAAGGGGTGGCTACACCTTC CSVEQEPRGGYTF
TRBJ1-5 NA TRBV2 many TGTGCCAGCATCGATCATAGCAATCAGCCCCAGCATTTT CASIDHSNQPQHF
TRBJ2-2 NA TRBV10-1 few TGCGCCAGCAGTCAGTTGCCGGGGGTCGGGGAGCTGTTTTTT CASSQLPGVGELFF
TRBJ1-6 NA TRBV27 NA TGTGCCAGCAGTCCCCTTCCCAAGGCCTTCGACTCACCCCTCCACTTT CASSPLPKAFDSPLHF
TRBJ2-7 NA TRBV25-1 NA TGTGCCAGCAGTGAGCGTAGCGTGGGGGAGCAGTACTTC CASSERSVGEQYF
TRBJ2-7 TRBD1 TRBV7-9 NA TGTGCCAGCAGCCCATTTGGACAGGGGGGGTACGAGCAGTACTTC CASSPFGQGGYEQYF
TRBJ1-4 NA TRBV5-1 NA TGCGCCAGCAGCTTGAACCTTCGAGGAGAAAAACTGTTTTTT CASSLNLRGEKLFF
TRBJ1-2 NA TRBV5-1 NA TGCGCCAGCAGCTTCTACAGGGAGAACAACTATGGCTACACCTTC CASSFYRENNYGYTF